This T cell receptor (beta chain) was sequenced in a study of control samples from healthy donors and cancer patients. This clone was counted once. This CDR3 is built from 16 residues. Germline lookup yields CDR1 SEHNR and CDR2 FQNEAQ (reference sequence). Deletions cut 1 base from V and 6 bases from J, with 18 bases between. Produced via immunoSEQ multiplex PCR; TCRdb's table is partial and in-frame only. The sample lists 130,000 or so clones, about nine tenths occurring once. The sample comprised blood. The chain joins TRBV7-9 to TRBJ1-2; tentatively, D is TRBD1 (5 bases). The receptor's source is a man aged 35-49 years in good health. The CDR3 coding sequence is TGTGCCAGCAGCTTAGTAGGGACCACCGGAGCAGATGGCTACACCTTC. It codes for CASSLVGTTGADGYTF.